A selection of T cell receptor beta chains follows, all from one sample in a study of PD-1 blockade in classical Hodgkin lymphoma. The table came from immunoSEQ multiplex PCR; TCRdb's copy has only in-frame clones and leaves some out. Among 2,400 or so clones listed, over 65% were seen once. The specimen sequenced was CD8+ T cells from blood. These receptors were collected from a human donor with classical Hodgkin lymphoma. Each CDR3 is given with its conserved first and last residue. D genes are given only for firm matches. Clone size is shown for a subset of rows, as once, few, many or a class of expanded clone.

>TRBD1|TRBV7-9|few|TRBJ2-2
CASSLGGQGRTGELFF
TGTGCCAGCAGCTTAGGAGGACAGGGGAGGACCGGGGAGCTGTTTTTT
>.|TRBV15|.|TRBJ2-2
CATSRGTEHDIGELFF
TGTGCCACCAGCAGAGGGACCGAACATGATATCGGGGAGCTGTTTTTT
>.|TRBV6-5|.|TRBJ2-7
CASSYSTVGGSWQYF
TGTGCCAGCAGTTACTCGACGGTAGGGGGGTCCTGGCAGTACTTC
>.|TRBV19|.|TRBJ2-1
CASTLLPGLPDEQFF
TGTGCCAGTACCCTGCTGCCGGGACTTCCTGATGAGCAGTTCTTC
>.|TRBV5-1|.|TRBJ2-2
CASSLGGPRGELFF
TGCGCCAGCAGCTTGGGCGGCCCCAGGGGGGAGCTGTTTTTT
>.|TRBV2|.|TRBJ1-5
CATAQGANQPQHF
TGTGCCACCGCCCAAGGGGCCAATCAGCCCCAGCATTTT
>.|TRBV4-2|.|TRBJ1-1
CASSQALGTEAFF
TGTGCCAGCAGCCAAGCTTTGGGAACTGAAGCTTTCTTT
>.|TRBV11-2|.|TRBJ2-1
CASSLKTVFSYNEQFF
TGTGCCAGCAGCTTAAAGACTGTTTTCTCCTACAATGAGCAGTTCTTC
>TRBD1|TRBV2|.|TRBJ1-1
CASDRGRGTEAFF
TGTGCCAGCGACAGGGGGCGTGGCACTGAAGCTTTCTTT
>.|TRBV2|.|TRBJ2-5
CASSEVRGKETQYF
TGTGCCAGCAGTGAAGTTAGGGGGAAGGAGACCCAGTACTTC
>.|TRBV27|.|TRBJ1-1
CASRVGGNTEAFF
TGTGCCAGCAGGGTGGGAGGGAACACTGAAGCTTTCTTT
>.|TRBV4-1|few|TRBJ2-3
CASSQDPQGTDTQYF
TGCGCCAGCAGCCAAGATCCACAGGGCACAGATACGCAGTATTTT
>.|TRBV14|.|TRBJ2-5
CASSRGPQETQYF
TGTGCCAGCAGCCGGGGCCCACAAGAGACCCAGTACTTC
>.|TRBV28|.|TRBJ1-4
CASSPRGREEIEKLFF
TGTGCCAGCAGTCCCCGGGGGAGGGAGGAAATAGAAAAACTGTTTTTT
>.|TRBV7-2|.|TRBJ2-7
CASTPGSNEQYF
TGTGCCAGCACCCCGGGGTCGAACGAGCAGTACTTC
>.|TRBV19|.|TRBJ1-2
CASSIGPGYTF
TGTGCCAGTAGTATAGGTCCCGGCTACACCTTC
>TRBD1|TRBV29-1|once|TRBJ2-2
CSVEQDRENSNTGELFF
TGCAGCGTTGAACAGGACAGGGAGAATTCGAACACCGGGGAGCTGTTTTTT
>.|TRBV28|.|TRBJ1-1
CASSLSRPAVEAFF
TGTGCCAGCAGTTTATCCAGACCGGCGGTTGAAGCTTTCTTT
>.|TRBV7-9|once|TRBJ2-1
CASSPLGDNNEQFF
TGTGCCAGCAGCCCCCTAGGAGATAACAATGAGCAGTTCTTC
>.|TRBV6-1|.|TRBJ1-1
CASSDKMNTEAFF
TGTGCCAGCAGTGATAAAATGAACACTGAAGCTTTCTTT
>.|TRBV4-1|.|TRBJ1-2
CASSQDMSYGYTF
TGCGCCAGCAGCCAGGACATGTCATATGGCTACACCTTC
>TRBD2|TRBV5-1|.|TRBJ2-3
CASSSELAGVYRGTDTQYF
TGCGCCAGCAGCTCGGAGCTAGCGGGAGTCTACCGGGGCACAGATACGCAGTATTTT
>.|TRBV10-3|.|TRBJ2-5
CAISEDVRKETQYF
TGTGCCATCAGTGAGGATGTCAGGAAAGAGACCCAGTACTTC
>.|TRBV7-9|.|TRBJ1-1
CASSLDLNTEAFF
TGTGCCAGCAGCTTGGACCTGAACACTGAAGCTTTCTTT
>.|TRBV5-1|.|TRBJ1-4
CASSLVGSTNEKLFF
TGCGCCAGCAGCTTGGTGGGATCCACTAATGAAAAACTGTTTTTT
>.|TRBV10-3|.|TRBJ2-7
CASSIMSSYEQYF
TGTGCCAGCAGTATTATGTCCTCCTACGAGCAGTACTTC
>TRBD1|TRBV23-1|.|TRBJ2-2
CASSQCNRGQGGELFF
TGCGCCAGCAGTCAATGTAACAGGGGGCAAGGCGGGGAGCTGTTTTTT
>.|TRBV7-4|.|TRBJ2-7
CASSFRIREQYF
TGTGCCAGCAGCTTTAGGATAAGGGAGCAGTACTTC
>TRBD1|TRBV13|.|TRBJ2-5
CASSFLARDRAGETQYF
TGTGCCAGCAGCTTCTTAGCTCGGGACAGGGCGGGGGAGACCCAGTACTTC
>.|TRBV18|.|TRBJ2-1
CASSPPGLASNEQFF
TGTGCCAGCTCACCACCGGGACTTGCCTCCAATGAGCAGTTCTTC
>.|TRBV11-3|.|TRBJ1-4
CASSWKYATNEKLFF
TGTGCCAGCAGCTGGAAGTACGCAACTAATGAAAAACTGTTTTTT
>TRBD2|TRBV4-2|.|TRBJ2-3
CASSQGLGGRLTDTQYF
TGTGCCAGCAGCCAAGGTCTCGGCGGGAGGCTCACAGATACGCAGTATTTT
>TRBD1|TRBV5-8|.|TRBJ2-7
CASSLGQGVNEQYF
TGTGCCAGCAGCTTGGGGCAGGGGGTCAACGAGCAGTACTTC
>TRBD1|TRBV27|once|TRBJ1-1
CASSSSRGRAEAFF
TGTGCCAGCAGTTCGTCGAGGGGGCGAGCTGAAGCTTTCTTT
>TRBD1|TRBV9|.|TRBJ2-2
CASSEGTGRRAGELFF
TGTGCCAGCAGCGAGGGGACAGGGAGGAGAGCCGGGGAGCTGTTTTTT
>TRBD2|TRBV29-1|.|TRBJ2-7
CSAGTSSSYEQYF
TGCAGCGCCGGGACTAGCAGCTCCTACGAGCAGTACTTC
>.|TRBV18|.|TRBJ2-7
CASSPEGDTYEQYF
TGTGCCAGCTCACCAGAGGGGGACACCTACGAGCAGTACTTC
>.|TRBV27|.|TRBJ2-2
CASSLGRGGELFF
TGTGCCAGCAGTTTGGGGCGCGGCGGGGAGCTGTTTTTT
>.|TRBV19|.|TRBJ2-7
CASSGGPSYEQYF
TGTGCCAGTAGCGGGGGTCCTTCCTACGAGCAGTACTTC
>.|TRBV6-6|.|TRBJ2-1
CASSSQQDEQFF
TGTGCCAGCAGTTCCCAGCAGGATGAGCAGTTCTTC
>.|TRBV27|few|TRBJ1-2
CASSLYSGDYGYTF
TGTGCCAGCAGTTTGTATTCAGGGGACTATGGCTACACCTTC
>.|TRBV15|.|TRBJ2-5
CATSRGPTRKETQYF
TGTGCCACCAGCAGAGGCCCTACTAGGAAAGAGACCCAGTACTTC
>.|TRBV5-6|.|TRBJ2-1
CASSPGVVPYNEQFF
TGTGCCAGCAGCCCCGGGGTGGTGCCCTACAATGAGCAGTTCTTC
>.|TRBV6-1|.|TRBJ1-5
CASSEGAGEGNQPQHF
TGTGCCAGCAGTGAAGGGGCAGGGGAGGGCAATCAGCCCCAGCATTTT
>.|TRBV5-1|.|TRBJ1-1
CASSSRGPGPNTEAFF
TGCGCCAGCAGCTCCCGAGGGCCAGGACCCAACACTGAAGCTTTCTTT
>.|TRBV11-2|.|TRBJ2-2
CASSQGAVDGELFF
TGTGCCAGCAGCCAGGGCGCAGTGGACGGGGAGCTGTTTTTT
>.|TRBV2|.|TRBJ2-7
CASSPRQAPGLEYF
TGTGCCAGCAGTCCTCGACAGGCTCCGGGACTGGAGTACTTC
>TRBD1|TRBV11-2|.|TRBJ2-7
CASSLKDGTGYPKLWEQYF
TGTGCCAGCAGCCTCAAGGATGGGACAGGGTACCCGAAACTATGGGAGCAGTACTTC